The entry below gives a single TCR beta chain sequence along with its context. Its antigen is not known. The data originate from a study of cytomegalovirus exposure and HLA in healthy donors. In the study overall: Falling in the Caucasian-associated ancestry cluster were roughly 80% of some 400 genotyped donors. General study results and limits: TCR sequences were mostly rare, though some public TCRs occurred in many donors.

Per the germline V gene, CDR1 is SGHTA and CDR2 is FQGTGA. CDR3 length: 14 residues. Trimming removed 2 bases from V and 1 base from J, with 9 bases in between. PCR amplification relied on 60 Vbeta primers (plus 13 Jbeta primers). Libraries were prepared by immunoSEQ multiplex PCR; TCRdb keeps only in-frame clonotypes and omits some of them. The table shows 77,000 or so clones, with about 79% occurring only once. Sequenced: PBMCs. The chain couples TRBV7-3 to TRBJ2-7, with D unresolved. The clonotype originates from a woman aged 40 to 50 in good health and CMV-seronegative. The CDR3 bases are TGTGCCAGCAGCTTAGGCCCCACGTCCTACGAGCAGTACTTC. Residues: CASSLGPTSYEQYF.